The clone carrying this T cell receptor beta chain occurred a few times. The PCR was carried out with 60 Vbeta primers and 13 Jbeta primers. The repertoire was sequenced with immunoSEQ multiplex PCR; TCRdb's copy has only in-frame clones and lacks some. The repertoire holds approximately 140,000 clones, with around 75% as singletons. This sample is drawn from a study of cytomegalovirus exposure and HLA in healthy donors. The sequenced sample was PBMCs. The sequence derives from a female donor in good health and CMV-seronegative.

This CDR3 reads CSVRQGEGNEKLFF. In DNA form, the CDR3 reads TGCAGCGTCCGACAGGGGGAGGGTAATGAAAAACTGTTTTTT. This rearrangement joins TRBV29-1 to TRBJ1-4; TRBD1 aligns across 9 bases. This CDR3 has 14 amino acids. With V trimmed by 6 bases and J by 4 bases, 6 bases remained unmatched. Germline-derived CDR1 and CDR2 are SQVTM and ANQGSEA.